The 5 T cell receptor beta chains listed next were all sequenced from one sample in a study of CD8 T cells in Susac syndrome (dated by TCRdb to the late 2010s). The library was made by the immunoSEQ multiplex PCR assay. RNA was extracted using the RNeasy kit, and roughly 0.5 to 1 microgram was reverse transcribed with random hexamers. The public reads were run again by TCRdb, first through fastp at Q25 and then through MiXCR, and only productive beta chains were kept. Rows with a matching CDR3 protein are joined into one entry that keeps the most common DNA and genes. A total of 100,000 to 150,000 distinct CDR3 sequences appear in this sample, 90% to 95% of them only once. The ten largest clones represent around 0.2% of the sample. Sequenced sample: CD8+ T cells from PBMCs. The receptor set was obtained from a human donor with Susac syndrome.

This rearrangement joins TRBV7-9 to TRBJ2-6, with D possibly being TRBD1 or TRBD2 (5 bases each). Germline CDR1 reads SEHNR; CDR2 reads FQNEAQ (reference sequence). The CDR3 runs to 17 residues. V lost 4 bases to trimming and J lost 4 bases, with 17 bases between them. The CDR3 bases are TGTGCCAGCAGCTCGGGACCGGTATCTTCCGGGGCCAACGTCCTGACTTTC. This gives the protein CASSSGPVSSGANVLTF.

This rearrangement joins TRBV12-3 or TRBV12-4 to TRBJ2-3; no firm D call. The V gene lost 5 bases and the J gene lost 5 bases, with 8 bases spanning the gap. The CDR3 is 12 residues long. The CDR3 sequence: CASSLLGDTQYF. CDR3 sequence (DNA): TGTGCCAGCAGTCTCCTTGGAGATACGCAGTATTTT.

The chain carries TRBV27 and TRBJ1-3; no clear D. CDR1 and CDR2 from the germline V gene are MNHEY and SMNVEV (reference sequence). CDR3 size: 14 residues. V lost 3 bases and J 0 bases, leaving 6 bases between the germline ends. The CDR3 here is CASSFDGSGNTIYF. CDR3 coding DNA: TGTGCCAGCAGTTTTGACGGCTCTGGAAACACCATATATTTT.

The V call is TRBV14, the J call TRBJ2-2, with 11 positions matching TRBD1. The CDR3 is 17 amino acids. The J segment lost 4 bases and the V segment lost 1 base, leaving 5 bases of the junction unmatched. Looked up from germline, CDR1 is SGHDN and CDR2 is FVKESK. This chain's CDR3 is CASSQARTGGVTGELFF. The CDR3 DNA is TGTGCCAGCAGCCAAGCCCGGACAGGGGGCGTCACCGGGGAGCTGTTTTTT.

V and J are TRBV10-2 and TRBJ1-2; the D gene is possibly TRBD1 (6 bases). The V and J ends lost 3 bases and 6 bases respectively, with 14 bases between them. This CDR3 comprises 14 residues. CDR1 WSHSY and CDR2 SAAADI come from the germline V gene. CDR3 residues: CASSETGTLDGYTF. In DNA form, the CDR3 reads TGCGCCAGCAGTGAAACAGGGACACTTGATGGCTACACCTTC.